Presented here are 15 T cell receptor beta chains from one specimen sequenced in a study of long-term antiretroviral therapy in people with HIV. The assay used was immunoSEQ (version v3.0), run at survey level. Sequenced by immunoSEQ multiplex PCR; TCRdb stores in-frame clones only, minus some. The sample lists about 24,000 clones, 75% to 85% occurring once. The sequencing used unsorted PBMCs, collected 3 years after starting antiretroviral therapy. The receptors come from a man aged 50-59 years with HIV.

This rearrangement joins TRBV4-3 to TRBJ2-5; D assignment may be TRBD1 or TRBD2 (6 bases each). Germline CDR1 and CDR2: LGHNA and YSLEER. Deletions cut 3 bases from V and 7 bases from J, with 21 bases between. The CDR3 sequence is 16 residues long. In DNA, the CDR3 is TGCGCCAGCAGCCACGGGAGAGAGGCAGGGGCTTGGACCCAGTACTTC. Its protein product is CASSHGREAGAWTQYF.

The chain carries TRBV5-1 and TRBJ2-3; no firm D call. CDR1 and CDR2 from the germline V gene are SGHRS and YFSETQ. Between the trimmed V and J ends, which lost 2 bases and 0 bases, there was a span of 7 bases. The length of the CDR3 is 14 residues. As DNA, the CDR3 is TGCGCCAGCAGCTTTAAGGATAGCACAGATACGCAGTATTTT. Residues: CASSFKDSTDTQYF.

The chain has TRBV5-6 and TRBJ2-2, with D possibly being TRBD1 (5 bases). The CDR3 is 16 residues long. Germline V gene data show CDR1 as SGHDT and CDR2 as YYEEEE. V lost 1 base and J lost 5, with 15 bases in between. CDR3 region: CASSLKGIWSTGELFF. The CDR3 coding sequence is TGTGCCAGCAGCTTGAAGGGGATTTGGTCGACCGGGGAGCTGTTTTTT.

V gene TRBV19 combines with J gene TRBJ1-3; D is perhaps TRBD1 (5 bases). CDR3 length: 15 amino acids. The ends were cut back, 3 bases at V and 3 bases at J, with 12 bases in the middle. Germline loops: CDR1 LNHDA, CDR2 SQIVND (reference sequence). The CDR3 nucleotides are TGTGCCAGTAGTATTCAAGGGGTCGTTGGAAACACCATATATTTT. Amino acids: CASSIQGVVGNTIYF.

The chain is built from TRBV2 and TRBJ1-4; TRBD1 matches 7 bases. V was clipped by 7 bases and J by 6 bases; unmatched bases: 17. Germline CDR1 reads SNHLY; CDR2 reads FYNNEI. The CDR3 contains 17 residues. Here the CDR3 reads CASMELKGATEHEKLFF. The CDR3 bases are TGTGCCAGCATGGAACTGAAGGGGGCAACCGAACATGAAAAACTGTTTTTT.

The chain joins TRBV28 to TRBJ2-7, with TRBD1 matching 8 bases. The CDR3 runs 15 residues. Germline CDR1 and CDR2: MDHEN and SYDVKM. J gave up 2 bases and V 6 bases, and 9 bases lay outside the gene matches. CDR3 sequence reads: CASSLQDRVPYEQYF. Here the CDR3 DNA reads TGTGCCAGCAGCCTCCAGGACAGGGTTCCCTACGAGCAGTACTTC.

This rearrangement joins TRBV19 to TRBJ2-2; D is ambiguous. Germline lookup yields CDR1 LNHDA and CDR2 SQIVND (reference sequence). Trimming cost V 6 bases and J 4 bases, with 9 bases left between them. CDR3 length: 13 residues. The chain's CDR3 is CASSTGFTGELFF. CDR3 nucleotides: TGTGCCAGTAGCACGGGTTTCACCGGGGAGCTGTTTTTT. Supplemented by reference TRBV19 and TRBJ2-2, the full variable domain reads DGGITQSPKYLFRKEGQNVTLSCEQNLNHDAMYWYRQDPGQGLRLIYYSQIVNDFQKGDIAEGYSVSREKKESFPLTVTSAQKNPTAFYLCASSTGFTGELFFGEGSRLTVL.

The genes are TRBV5-6 and TRBJ1-2, with TRBD1 matching 7 bases. CDR3 length: 15 amino acids. With V trimmed by 2 bases and J by 4 bases, 8 bases remained unmatched. Germline-derived CDR1 and CDR2 are SGHDT and YYEEEE. CDR3 nucleotide sequence: TGTGCCAGCAGCTTAATAGGACAGGCGATCTATGGCTACACCTTC. Translated: CASSLIGQAIYGYTF.

The chain links TRBV7-9 to TRBJ1-4; TRBD1 matches at 7 bases. Per germline, CDR1 SEHNR and CDR2 FQNEAQ (reference sequence). This CDR3 has 14 amino acids. V shed 5 bases and J 7 bases; nucleotides not matched to a gene: 7. DNA of the CDR3: TGTGCCAGCAGCACTACAGGGGAGGGTGAAAAACTGTTTTTT. Translating it yields CASSTTGEGEKLFF.

This chain connects TRBV27 to TRBJ1-2; a weak D match, TRBD1 (5 bases). Trimming took 1 base from V and 3 from J, leaving 6 bases between them. CDR1 MNHEY and CDR2 SMNVEV come from the germline V gene (reference sequence). The CDR3 totals 13 residues. This CDR3 is CASSLWGDYGYTF. The CDR3 DNA follows: TGTGCCAGCAGTTTATGGGGGGACTATGGCTACACCTTC.

This clone was observed a single time. This chain uses TRBV5-8 with TRBJ2-3, with D hard to call. CDR1 SGHTS and CDR2 YDEGEE come from the germline V gene. The V and J ends lost 1 base and 5 bases respectively, with 5 bases between them. CDR3 length equals 12 residues. The CDR3 DNA follows: TGTGCCAGCAGCTTGTGGAGAGATACGCAGTATTTT. This codes for CASSLWRDTQYF.

The chain uses TRBV12-5 and TRBJ1-1, with TRBD1 as a possible D gene (6 bases). Germline V gene data show CDR1 as LGHNT and CDR2 as FRNRAP. This CDR3 spans 12 amino acids. V was trimmed by 3 bases and J by 5 bases, leaving 7 bases between them. The CDR3 sequence is CASGLGGTEAFF. CDR3 bases: TGTGCTAGTGGTTTAGGGGGGACTGAAGCTTTCTTT. Looking up the rest from reference TRBV12-5 and TRBJ1-1 gives the full variable domain: DARVTQTPRHKVTEMGQEVTMRCQPILGHNTVFWYRQTMMQGLELLAYFRNRAPLDDSGMPKDRFSAEMPDATLATLKIQPSEPRDSAVYFCASGLGGTEAFFGQGTRLTVV.

V and J are TRBV28 and TRBJ1-1, with D possibly matching TRBD1 (5 bases). Germline lookup yields CDR1 MDHEN and CDR2 SYDVKM. The CDR3 consists of 15 residues. The V gene lost 4 bases and the J gene lost 3 bases, with 15 bases spanning the gap. The CDR3 loop reads CASSSAVVGDTEAFF. CDR3 in DNA: TGTGCCAGCAGTTCCGCGGTCGTAGGGGACACTGAAGCTTTCTTT.

J is TRBJ2-7 and V is TRBV27, with 9 bases aligning to TRBD2. Germline CDR1 reads MNHEY; CDR2 reads SMNVEV (reference sequence). V was pared by 6 bases and J by 3 bases, with 6 bases of the junction left unmatched. There are 14 residues in the CDR3. The CDR3 region has the DNA TGTGCCAGCAGGCGTACTAGCGGGTACTACGAGCAGTACTTC. Encoded protein: CASRRTSGYYEQYF.

By frequency in the sample, this clone is medium-sized. The gene calls are TRBV11-2 and TRBJ1-4; 7 nucleotides line up with TRBD1. Germline lookup yields CDR1 SGHAT and CDR2 FQNNGV. The V and J ends lost 0 bases and 3 bases, in that order; junction bases with no gene match: 10. CDR3 length: 18 amino acids. This CDR3 reads CASSLDPGQRGSNEKLFF. Written as DNA, the CDR3 is TGTGCCAGCAGCTTAGACCCGGGACAGCGAGGTTCTAATGAAAAACTGTTTTTT.